The rows below give T cell receptor beta chains drawn from one sample of a study of regulatory T cells in long-lasting Graves disease. One entry per CDR3 protein results from TCRdb running MiXCR on the multiplex PCR reads. The sample includes 600,000 to 650,000 distinct CDR3 sequences, 16% of them seen just once. The sample was also reused in another study, on T cells in Graves' hyperthyroidism and ophthalmopathy.

The sample in question was peripheral blood mononuclear cells (PBMCs), obtained at new diagnosis, from a patient treated with antithyroid drugs. These receptors were taken from a woman between 25 and 40 years old with Graves disease. The CDR3 runs from the conserved cysteine through the conserved F or W. D genes are given only for firm matches. Some rows have no size entry. The others give once, few or many, or a class for an expanded clone.

d_call	j_call	v_call	clone_size	cdr3_nt	cdr3_aa
NA	TRBJ1-2	TRBV12-5	NA	TGTGCTAGTGGTTTGGTAAAGGTGGGGGGGGAGATCTATGGCTACACCTTC	CASGLVKVGGEIYGYTF
TRBD2	TRBJ2-7	TRBV7-2	NA	TGTGCCAGCAGTCTTAGCGGGACTAGCGGGAGTCGGGAGTACTTC	CASSLSGTSGSREYF
TRBD1	TRBJ1-1	TRBV6-5	many	TGTGCCAGCAGTTACCTAACAGGGGTGGGGGGGGCTTTCTTT	CASSYLTGVGGAFF
NA	TRBJ2-3	TRBV12-3/TRBV12-4	many	TGTGCCAGCACATGGGCTAGCAGCACAGATACGCAGTATTTT	CASTWASSTDTQYF
TRBD1	TRBJ1-3	TRBV7-8	NA	TGTGCCAGCAGCTTAGGGGGACAGCTACCTGGAAACACCATATATTTT	CASSLGGQLPGNTIYF
TRBD1	TRBJ1-5	TRBV20-1	many	TGCAGTGCTAGGGGACAGGGGGCTTCGGAAGGTTCTGGTCAGCCCCAGCATTTT	CSARGQGASEGSGQPQHF
NA	TRBJ1-1	TRBV2	many	TGTGCCAGCAGCGTTACACCCGGGTCTGAAGCTTTCTTT	CASSVTPGSEAFF
NA	TRBJ2-1	TRBV3-1	few	TGTGCCAGCAGCCAAGATTGGAGGGAGGGGGGTGAGCAGTTCTTC	CASSQDWREGGEQFF
NA	TRBJ2-1	TRBV28	many	TGTGCCAGCAGCTTACCGGGTCTGGGATACAATGAGCAGTTCTTC	CASSLPGLGYNEQFF
NA	TRBJ2-1	TRBV14	NA	TGTGCCAGCAGCCAAGAACAGATAAATGAGCAGTTCTTC	CASSQEQINEQFF
NA	TRBJ2-7	TRBV11-2	NA	TGTGCCAGCAGCTTCAGTCACAGCACCTACGAGCAGTACTTC	CASSFSHSTYEQYF
NA	TRBJ1-6	TRBV11-1	few	TGTGCCAGCAGCCTCCGTCGCGCCTACGATTCACCCCTCCACTTT	CASSLRRAYDSPLHF
NA	TRBJ1-6	TRBV7-3	NA	TGTGCCAGCAGCGTTTCCCGGGACAACTCACCCCTCCACTTT	CASSVSRDNSPLHF
TRBD2	TRBJ2-7	TRBV6-1	many	TGTGCCAGCAGGCCAGCGGGAGAGGGGAACGAGCAGTACTTC	CASRPAGEGNEQYF
NA	TRBJ2-5	TRBV11-2	few	TGTGCCAGCAGCTCTATACGCAAGGGGGGAGAGACCCAGTACTTC	CASSSIRKGGETQYF
NA	TRBJ2-4	TRBV20-1	few	TGCAGTGCTAGACCACGCGACAGGAATCATAAAAACATTCAGTACTTC	CSARPRDRNHKNIQYF
NA	TRBJ1-2	TRBV14	NA	TGTGCCAGCCATCAAGGAGGATTGGGGGGCTACACCTTC	CASHQGGLGGYTF
NA	TRBJ1-5	TRBV29-1	NA	TGCAGCGTTGAGTCCGCCGATCAGCCCCAGCATTTT	CSVESADQPQHF
NA	TRBJ2-3	TRBV28	many	TGTGCCAGCAGCCCCTCATGGGACGCGGGCAGAGATACGCAGTATTTT	CASSPSWDAGRDTQYF
NA	TRBJ1-1	TRBV6-1	many	TGTGCCAGCCTGGGGAACACTGAAGCTTTCTTT	CASLGNTEAFF
NA	TRBJ1-1	TRBV28	many	TGTGCCAGCAGTTTATTAGGGCTCACTGAAGCTTTCTTT	CASSLLGLTEAFF
TRBD2	TRBJ2-3	TRBV6-2/TRBV6-3	few	TGTGCCAGCAGTTACACCGACGCCGGGATAGCGGGAACAGATACGCAGTATTTT	CASSYTDAGIAGTDTQYF
NA	TRBJ2-6	TRBV24-1	many	TGTGCCACCAGTGATCCCGACGGGCAGAGCTCTGGGGCCAACGTCCTGACTTTC	CATSDPDGQSSGANVLTF
NA	TRBJ2-7	TRBV6-1	few	TGTGCCACCTGGGGCAGCCCCAAGTACGAGCAGTACTTC	CATWGSPKYEQYF
NA	TRBJ1-2	TRBV5-1	few	TGCGCCAGCAGTAAGGACGGGGGATATGGCTACACCTTC	CASSKDGGYGYTF
NA	TRBJ2-2	TRBV20-1	NA	TGCAGTGCTAGGGAATTTGGGGCCGGGGAGCTGTTTTTT	CSAREFGAGELFF
NA	TRBJ2-3	TRBV3-1	few	TGTGCCAGCAGCCAAGTAGGGGCGGGATTGCATACGCAGTATTTT	CASSQVGAGLHTQYF
TRBD2	TRBJ2-5	TRBV3-1	many	TGTGCCAGCAGCCAAGCCCCTAGCGGGACGCTGGAGACCCAGTACTTC	CASSQAPSGTLETQYF
NA	TRBJ2-3	TRBV30	NA	TGTGCCTGGAGCAGGGGCGGTAGCACAGATACGCAGTATTTT	CAWSRGGSTDTQYF
TRBD2	TRBJ2-7	TRBV3-1	few	TGTGCCAGCAGCCAACTCGGGACTACCTCCTACGAGCAGTACTTC	CASSQLGTTSYEQYF
NA	TRBJ1-2	TRBV5-1	few	TGCGCCAGCAGCTTGAACAGCTATGGCTACACCTTC	CASSLNSYGYTF
NA	TRBJ2-5	TRBV5-1	few	TGCGCCAGCAGCACAAGGACCCAACAAGAGACCCAGTACTTC	CASSTRTQQETQYF
NA	TRBJ1-3	TRBV28	NA	TGTGCCAGCAGTTCTTGGAGCAGGGACGGGTCTGGAAACACCATATATTTT	CASSSWSRDGSGNTIYF
NA	TRBJ1-4	TRBV19	NA	TGTGCCAGCAGCGGAAGGTTCACCCGAAAACTGTTTTTT	CASSGRFTRKLFF
NA	TRBJ1-5	TRBV20-1	many	TGCAGTGCTAGAGATCCAGGCAGGGGTGATCAGCCCCAGCATTTT	CSARDPGRGDQPQHF
NA	TRBJ1-6	TRBV7-2	many	TGTGCCAGCAGGGAGGGCTCCTATAATTCACCCCTCCACTTT	CASREGSYNSPLHF
NA	TRBJ1-5	TRBV2	many	TGTGCCAGCAGTGAGTCCCGGATTAGCAATCAGCCCCAGCATTTT	CASSESRISNQPQHF
TRBD1	TRBJ1-5	TRBV20-1	few	TGCAGTGCTAGAGATAGGGACAGGGGGCGGGGTGGGGAGCCCCAGCATTTT	CSARDRDRGRGGEPQHF
TRBD1	TRBJ2-5	TRBV24-1	many	TGTGCCACCAGTGATTTTCGGCCAGGGGGCGAGACCCAGTACTTC	CATSDFRPGGETQYF
NA	TRBJ1-4	TRBV2	NA	TGTGCCAGCAGGGGGTTTGCTGGTGAAAAACTGTTTTTT	CASRGFAGEKLFF